Listed below are T cell receptor beta chains from one sample, sequenced in a study of tumor-infiltrating lymphocytes in oesophageal squamous cell carcinoma. TCRdb re-derived calls from the reads in MiXCR, one entry per CDR3 protein. The profile covers more than 10,000 distinct CDR3 sequences, with 58% appearing a single time and around 50% taken by the ten largest. The sequenced sample was blood. These receptor sequences come from a female donor with esophageal squamous cell carcinoma. Each CDR3 is given with its conserved first and last residue. The D gene is left open where the match is weak. Size is stated for part of the rows, as once, few or many counts, or as a class when the clone is expanded.

V	D	J	size	length	DNA	CDR3
TRBV12-3/TRBV12-4	.	TRBJ2-4	.	16	TGTGCCAGCAGTTTGGGGAAGGGATTAGCCAAAAACATTCAGTACTTC	CASSLGKGLAKNIQYF
TRBV19	TRBD2	TRBJ2-1	few	14	TGTGCCAGTAGCCCGGGACTAGCGGGGAATGAGCAGTTCTTC	CASSPGLAGNEQFF
TRBV7-3	.	TRBJ1-1	.	13	TGTGCCAGCAGCAGTCAGATGAACACTGAAGCTTTCTTT	CASSSQMNTEAFF
TRBV19	.	TRBJ2-5	many	17	TGTGCCAGTAGTATCGGGACCGGGATGGGGTATCGGGAGACCCAGTACTTC	CASSIGTGMGYRETQYF
TRBV2	.	TRBJ1-1	many	13	TGTGCCAGCAGTGAACCCCGCCAGGTAGAAGCTTTCTTT	CASSEPRQVEAFF
TRBV7-6	.	TRBJ2-7	.	16	TGTGCCAGCAGCTACCGGATTGGCGGGGCGGCCTACGAGCAGTACTTC	CASSYRIGGAAYEQYF
TRBV10-3	.	TRBJ2-7	few	17	TGTGCCATCAGTGGTACTCTAGCGCCGAGCTCCTACAATGAGCAGTACTTC	CAISGTLAPSSYNEQYF
TRBV24-1	.	TRBJ1-6	many	17	TGTGCCACCAGTGATTTGTTTCCGCGGCAAAAGGGGTCACCCCTCCACTTT	CATSDLFPRQKGSPLHF
TRBV5-1	TRBD1	TRBJ2-3	.	16	TGCGCCAGCAGCTTGGAGGGCCACAGGGGGAGGGATACGCAGTATTTT	CASSLEGHRGRDTQYF
TRBV7-2	TRBD2	TRBJ2-2	.	16	TGTGCCAGCAGCCGACTAGCGGGCCGGATGAACGGGGAGCTGTTTTTT	CASSRLAGRMNGELFF